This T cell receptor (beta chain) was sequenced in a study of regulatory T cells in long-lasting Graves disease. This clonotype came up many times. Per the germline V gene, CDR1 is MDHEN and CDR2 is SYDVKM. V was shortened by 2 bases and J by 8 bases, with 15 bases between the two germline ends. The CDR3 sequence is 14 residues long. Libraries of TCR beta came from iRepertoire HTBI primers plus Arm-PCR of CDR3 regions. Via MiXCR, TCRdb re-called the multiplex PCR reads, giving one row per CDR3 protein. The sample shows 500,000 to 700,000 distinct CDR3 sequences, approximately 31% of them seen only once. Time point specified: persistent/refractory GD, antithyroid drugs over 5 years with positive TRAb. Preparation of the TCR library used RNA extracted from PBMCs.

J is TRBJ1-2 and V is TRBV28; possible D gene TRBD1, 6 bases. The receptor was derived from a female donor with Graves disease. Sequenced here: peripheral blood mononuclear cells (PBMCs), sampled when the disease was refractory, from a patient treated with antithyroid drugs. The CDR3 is CASSLLGGAGGYTF. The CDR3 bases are TGTGCCAGCAGTTTACTGGGGGGGGCAGGAGGCTACACCTTC.